The 11 T cell receptor beta chains below come from one sample, sequenced in a study of blood T cell repertoires in COVID-19. Repertoires were generated with immunoSEQ multiplex PCR, while TCRdb's copy carries only in-frame clones and drops some. The sample lists fewer than 400,000 clones, 85% occurring once. The sequenced material came from peripheral blood. These receptors were obtained from a woman under 30 with acute or convalescent COVID-19.

The gene calls are TRBV5-1 and TRBJ1-1, with 7 bases matching TRBD1. The CDR3 consists of 14 residues. V was pared by 4 bases and J by 4 bases, with 7 bases of the junction left unmatched. Germline V gene data show CDR1 as SGHRS and CDR2 as YFSETQ. This chain's CDR3 is CASSPQTGSTEAFF. In DNA, the CDR3 is TGCGCCAGCAGCCCCCAGACAGGGAGCACTGAAGCTTTCTTT.

The chain employs TRBV19 and TRBJ1-1, with D uncertain. Germline loops: CDR1 LNHDA, CDR2 SQIVND (reference sequence). V shed 2 bases and J shed 0 bases, with 4 bases lying between them. There are 13 residues in the CDR3. CDR3 DNA sequence: TGTGCCAGTAGTATAAGAGTGAACACTGAAGCTTTCTTT. Translation: CASSIRVNTEAFF.

The chain combines TRBV5-1 with TRBJ1-3; unclear D gene. Per germline, CDR1 SGHRS and CDR2 YFSETQ. V shed 4 bases and J shed 0 bases, with 14 bases lying between them. The CDR3 sequence is 16 residues long. CDR3 residues: CASSGGGTTSGNTIYF. CDR3 nucleotide sequence: TGCGCCAGCAGCGGAGGAGGAACCACCTCTGGAAACACCATATATTTT.

CDR3 amino acids: CATSPGQLDEQYF. The CDR3 DNA follows: TGTGCCACCAGTCCCGGACAACTGGACGAGCAGTACTTC. This chain uses TRBV24-1 with TRBJ2-7; D may be TRBD1 (5 bases). Germline-derived CDR1 and CDR2 are KGHDR and SFDVKD. CDR3 length: 13 amino acids. The V gene lost 6 bases and the J gene lost 5 bases, with 13 bases spanning the gap.

J is TRBJ2-7 and V is TRBV6-5; D remains ambiguous. The ends were cut back, 8 bases at V and 1 base at J, with 6 bases in the middle. This CDR3 comprises 11 residues. The germline gives CDR1 MNHEY, CDR2 SVGAGI. CDR3 DNA: TGTGCCAGCTCTAATTCCTACGAGCAGTACTTC. Amino acid sequence: CASSNSYEQYF.

V gene TRBV3-1 (or the pseudogene TRBV3-2) combines with J gene TRBJ2-3, with 13 bases matching TRBD2. After removal of 4 bases from V and 1 base from J, the junction contained 2 bases not matched to a gene. The germline CDR1 and CDR2 sequences are LGHDT and YNNKEL (reference sequence). This CDR3 has 16 residues. The CDR3 loop reads CASSRGLAGGTDTQYF. CDR3 bases: TGTGCCAGCAGCCGAGGACTAGCGGGGGGCACAGATACGCAGTATTTT.

This clone was seen only once. The rearrangement links TRBV7-9 to TRBJ2-7, with 7 nucleotides matching TRBD1. Germline V gives CDR1 SEHNR, CDR2 FQNEAQ (reference sequence). The J segment lost 3 bases and the V segment lost 5 bases, leaving 13 bases of the junction unmatched. The CDR3 has 16 residues. Written as DNA, the CDR3 is TGTGCCAGCAGCCCCCCAATTACCGGGACAGACTACGAGCAGTACTTC. The encoded protein is CASSPPITGTDYEQYF. Filled out from reference TRBV7-9 and TRBJ2-7, the complete variable domain reads DTGVSQNPRHKITKRGQNVTFRCDPISEHNRLYWYRQTLGQGPEFLTYFQNEAQLEKSRLLSDRFSAERPKGSFSTLEIQRTEQGDSAMYLCASSPPITGTDYEQYFGPGTRLTVT.

V usage is TRBV24-1 and J usage is TRBJ2-7; 9 bases fit TRBD1. Germline CDR1 reads KGHDR; CDR2 reads SFDVKD. V shed 4 bases and J 2 bases; nucleotides not matched to a gene: 11. The CDR3 contains 17 residues. The CDR3 sequence: CATSDTRDRDLPYEQYF. In DNA, the CDR3 is TGTGCCACCAGTGACACCCGGGACAGGGATCTCCCCTACGAGCAGTACTTC.

The J gene is TRBJ2-7, the V gene TRBV19, with D unresolved. Trimming pared 5 bases from V and 0 bases from J, leaving 8 bases between. The CDR3 has 13 amino acids. The germline V gene has CDR1 LNHDA and CDR2 SQIVND (reference sequence). The CDR3 loop reads CASSPRNSYEQYF. In nucleotides, the CDR3 is TGTGCCAGTAGTCCCAGGAACTCCTACGAGCAGTACTTC. The full variable domain, in which reference TRBV19 and TRBJ2-7 provide the parts outside the CDR3, is DGGITQSPKYLFRKEGQNVTLSCEQNLNHDAMYWYRQDPGQGLRLIYYSQIVNDFQKGDIAEGYSVSREKKESFPLTVTSAQKNPTAFYLCASSPRNSYEQYFGPGTRLTVT.

The chain combines TRBV6-5 with TRBJ1-6; D not resolved. CDR3 length: 15 amino acids. Trimming took 3 bases from V and 14 from J, leaving 20 bases between them. CDR1 and CDR2 from the germline V gene are MNHEY and SVGAGI. The CDR3 nucleotides read TGTGCCAGCAGTTATCTAGCCAGGCGGGTCATATCCCTCCACTTT. Protein: CASSYLARRVISLHF.

The chain links TRBV3-1 (or the pseudogene TRBV3-2) to TRBJ1-1; D might be TRBD1 (6 bases). Germline CDR1 reads LGHDT; CDR2 reads YNNKEL (reference sequence). V gave up 4 bases and J gave up 2 bases, with 11 bases separating them. The CDR3 is 14 amino acids. The CDR3 reads CASSPDRPNTEAFF. CDR3 in DNA: TGTGCCAGCAGCCCCGACAGGCCCAACACTGAAGCTTTCTTT.